Below are 24 T cell receptor beta chains sequenced from a single sample in a study of blood T cells in healthy people across ages. Then a second PCR, running about 6 to 11 cycles, was carried out with a sample-barcoded 5' primer and a J-beta primer mix. TCRdb recomputed calls from the 5' RACE reads with MiXCR, one row per CDR3 protein. The sample has some 1.5 million distinct CDR3 sequences, 28% seen once; the top ten hold 7.7%. Sequenced: blood. These receptors all stem from a woman between 25 and 40 years old in good health.

This clonotype was detected a few times. V gene TRBV2 combines with J gene TRBJ1-2; D is possibly TRBD1 (5 bases). The CDR3 loop spans 15 amino acids. V was shortened by 1 base and J by 7 bases, with 16 bases between the two germline ends. Germline CDR1 is SNHLY and CDR2 is FYNNEI. CDR3 nucleotides: TGTGCCAGCAGTGAAGAAAAGGGCAGGGTGGCTGGCTACACCTTC. Translating gives CASSEEKGRVAGYTF.

This rearrangement joins TRBV7-9 to TRBJ2-1; 12 positions agree with TRBD2. This CDR3 spans 15 amino acids. J gave up 6 bases and V 4 bases, and 4 bases lay outside the gene matches. Germline loops: CDR1 SEHNR, CDR2 FQNEAQ (reference sequence). CDR3 protein: CASSSRTSGANEQFF. For the CDR3, the DNA is TGTGCCAGCAGCTCGAGGACTAGCGGGGCCAATGAGCAGTTCTTC.

The gene calls are TRBV6-1 and TRBJ1-6; the D is unclear. From germline, CDR1 is MNHNS and CDR2 SASEGT. The CDR3 spans 13 residues. V lost 8 bases to trimming and J lost 10 bases, with 15 bases between them. CDR3 amino acids: CASLGPLGSPLHF. CDR3 sequence (DNA): TGTGCCAGCCTCGGGCCCCTCGGATCACCCCTCCACTTT.

This clonotype was counted only a few times. The chain couples TRBV11-2 to TRBJ2-1; a weak D match, TRBD2 (7 bases). V gave up 3 bases and J gave up 8 bases, with 11 bases separating them. Per the germline V gene, CDR1 is SGHAT and CDR2 is FQNNGV. The CDR3 spans 13 residues. The CDR3 loop is CASSLGGAYEQFF. CDR3 sequence (DNA): TGTGCCAGCAGCTTGGGGGGGGCCTATGAGCAGTTCTTC.

This clonotype was found once. The chain links TRBV28 to TRBJ1-3; D is perhaps TRBD1 (5 bases). V was pared by 8 bases and J by 3 bases, with 14 bases between. The germline V gene has CDR1 MDHEN and CDR2 SYDVKM. The CDR3 is 14 amino acids. Here the CDR3 reads CASAGNRIGNTIYF. In DNA form, the CDR3 reads TGTGCCAGCGCAGGGAACAGAATTGGAAACACCATATATTTT. Together with reference TRBV28 and TRBJ1-3, the CDR3 gives the full variable domain: DVKVTQSSRYLVKRTGEKVFLECVQDMDHENMFWYRQDPGLGLRLIYFSYDVKMKEKGDIPEGYSVSREKKERFSLILESASTNQTSMYLCASAGNRIGNTIYFGEGSWLTVV.

The chain employs TRBV29-1 and TRBJ2-3; the D is unclear. This CDR3 comprises 11 residues. Germline CDR1 SQVTM, CDR2 ANQGSEA. The V end was cut by 4 bases, the J end by 2 bases, with 4 bases between. Written as DNA, the CDR3 is TGCAGCGTTGTCCTCACAGATACGCAGTATTTT. Translating gives CSVVLTDTQYF.

This clonotype was seen more than once but under ten times. The chain has TRBV6-1 and TRBJ2-7; 7 bases are shared with TRBD2. Germline V lookup: CDR1 MNHNS, CDR2 SASEGT. There are 19 residues in the CDR3. V shed 5 bases and J 4 bases; nucleotides not matched to a gene: 23. CDR3 DNA sequence: TGTGCCAGCAGTCCACGGGGGGATAGCGGCGCCACCGAAAAATACGAGCAGTACTTC. Translation gives CASSPRGDSGATEKYEQYF.

The J gene is TRBJ1-5, the V gene TRBV12-3 or TRBV12-4; D is unresolved. CDR3 length: 21 amino acids. V shed 5 bases and J shed 5 bases, with 34 bases lying between them. CDR3 protein: CASSISSQFLIDHLPDQPQHF. Here the CDR3 DNA reads TGTGCCAGCAGTATATCCTCCCAATTTCTGATTGACCATCTACCAGATCAGCCCCAGCATTTT.

This clonotype was seen at least ten times. This chain connects TRBV28 to TRBJ2-5; TRBD2 aligns across 8 bases. V lost 2 bases to trimming and J lost 3 bases; unmatched junction nucleotides: 8. Germline CDR1 MDHEN, CDR2 SYDVKM. The CDR3 has 16 residues. The CDR3 loop reads CASSLASGLAEETQYF. The CDR3 DNA reads TGTGCCAGCAGTTTAGCCTCAGGACTAGCCGAAGAGACCCAGTACTTC.

This chain joins TRBV20-1 and TRBJ2-3, with D perhaps matching TRBD2 (6 bases). V dropped 0 bases and J dropped 4 bases, with 11 bases sitting between them. The CDR3 spans 14 residues. Germline CDR1 and CDR2: DFQATT and SNEGSKA (reference sequence). CDR3 bases: TGCAGTGCTAGAGATAACGGGGGACCAGATACGCAGTATTTT. Translation gives CSARDNGGPDTQYF.

Ten or more counts support this clonotype. V usage is TRBV7-3 and J usage is TRBJ2-6, with D possibly matching TRBD1 (5 bases). The CDR3 covers 16 residues. V lost 6 bases, J lost 0 bases, and 12 bases lay in between. CDR1 and CDR2 (germline): SGHTA, FQGTGA. CDR3 in DNA: TGTGCCAGCAGTCCTACAGGTTACTCTGGGGCCAACGTCCTGACTTTC. Its protein product is CASSPTGYSGANVLTF.

About this clonotype: With a much larger clone just one base away, this may be a read error. The chain joins TRBV4-3 to TRBJ2-1; no definite D call. CDR1 is LGHNA, CDR2 YSLEER, per germline. The CDR3 has 16 amino acids. The CDR3 DNA reads as TGCGCCAACAGCCAAGAGTACTATAGCTCCTACAATGAGCAGTTCTTC. Amino acids: CANSQEYYSSYNEQFF.

There are a few counts of this clonotype. The V and J genes are TRBV5-1 and TRBJ2-5, with D perhaps TRBD2 (6 bases). The CDR3 runs 14 residues. Germline lookup yields CDR1 SGHRS and CDR2 YFSETQ. V dropped 3 bases and J dropped 5 bases, with 14 bases sitting between them. The chain's CDR3 is CASSYVGRRETQYF. CDR3 sequence (DNA): TGCGCCAGCAGCTACGTCGGGAGACGGGAGACCCAGTACTTC.

This clonotype was detected only a few times. The chain uses TRBV5-1 and TRBJ2-4, with a possible D match to TRBD1 (5 bases). The last part of the DNA fits TRBJ2-7 better; the J call may be wrong. The CDR3 is 16 residues long. Germline V gene sequence: CDR1 SGHRS, CDR2 YFSETQ. In DNA, the CDR3 is TGCGCCAGCAGCTTGGCCGGCAGGGTAAGCCAGGGCGAGCAGTACTTC. Translation: CASSLAGRVSQGEQYF.

This clonotype was recorded at least ten times. The chain links TRBV27 to TRBJ2-7; the match to TRBD1 covers 8 bases. This CDR3 spans 15 amino acids. Germline CDR1 is MNHEY and CDR2 is SMNVEV (reference sequence). The junction had 3 bases not matched to a gene; V was cut back by 0 bases and J by 2 bases. The chain's CDR3 is CASSLSSGGPYEQYF. The DNA for the CDR3 is TGTGCCAGCAGTTTATCCTCAGGGGGCCCCTACGAGCAGTACTTC.

This chain joins TRBV29-1 and TRBJ2-4; 8 positions match TRBD1. Near its end, the DNA agrees better with TRBJ2-7, so the J call may be wrong. CDR1 SQVTM and CDR2 ANQGSEA come from the germline V gene. The CDR3 loop spans 15 amino acids. In DNA, the CDR3 is TGCAGCATGGGGGACCCAGGGGGCAAGTCAGGCGAGCAGTACTTC. Translating it yields CSMGDPGGKSGEQYF.

This clonotype was counted a few times. The chain has TRBV7-9 and TRBJ2-1; D possibly corresponds to TRBD2 (6 bases). The CDR3 spans 14 residues. V was cut by 4 bases and J by 8 bases, with 15 bases left in between. The germline CDR1 and CDR2 sequences are SEHNR and FQNEAQ (reference sequence). CDR3 residues: CASSSNTGDYEQFF. The CDR3 nucleotides read TGTGCCAGCAGCTCGAATACGGGGGATTATGAGCAGTTCTTC.

This clonotype has at least ten counts. The V and J genes are TRBV7-2 and TRBJ2-7; 9 nucleotides match TRBD2. J gave up 5 bases and V 1 base, and 3 bases lay outside the gene matches. CDR1 is SGHTA and CDR2 is FQGNSA in the germline V gene. The CDR3 length is 14 residues. This CDR3 reads CASSLGSGSNEQYF. The CDR3 bases are TGTGCCAGCAGCTTAGGTAGCGGGAGTAACGAGCAGTACTTC.

This clonotype was found many times. The chain links TRBV24-1 to TRBJ2-1, with D perhaps given as TRBD1 or TRBD2 (5 bases each). Trimming stripped 3 bases from V and 7 bases from J, with 12 bases between. The germline gives CDR1 KGHDR, CDR2 SFDVKD. The CDR3 is made up of 14 amino acids. CDR3 bases: TGTGCCACCAGTGATGCCGGGACGTGGAATGAGCAGTTCTTC. It codes for CATSDAGTWNEQFF.

This clonotype was picked up a small number of times. The chain has TRBV12-3 or TRBV12-4 and TRBJ2-7; TRBD1 matches at 7 bases. The CDR3 covers 15 residues. J gave up 1 base and V 6 bases, and 9 bases lay outside the gene matches. CDR3 amino acids: CASSPGQVGSYEQYF. CDR3 DNA sequence: TGTGCCAGCAGCCCCGGACAGGTTGGATCCTACGAGCAGTACTTC.

This clonotype has a count of ten or more. The chain carries TRBV4-3 and TRBJ2-1; maybe TRBD2 (7 bases). The germline V and J ends were trimmed by 3 bases and 2 bases, with 20 bases remaining between them. There are 18 residues in the CDR3. Per germline, CDR1 LGHNA and CDR2 YSLEER. This CDR3 is CASSQDGGRGRTYNEQFF. The CDR3 DNA reads as TGCGCCAGCAGCCAGGACGGGGGGCGCGGGAGAACCTACAATGAGCAGTTCTTC.

To note about this clonotype: One base away lies a much larger clone, so this may be a sequencing read error. V gene TRBV5-1 combines with J gene TRBJ2-4; D may correspond to TRBD1 or TRBD2 (5 bases each). The CDR3 is 15 amino acids. The germline gives CDR1 SGHRS, CDR2 YFSETQ. The CDR3 DNA follows: TGCACCAGCAGCCTTGGTGGGACGGCGATAAACATTCAGTACTTC. Its protein is CTSSLGGTAINIQYF.

The chain has TRBV27 and TRBJ2-4; no definite D call. Germline lookup yields CDR1 MNHEY and CDR2 SMNVEV (reference sequence). CDR3 length: 13 residues. V gave up 4 bases and J gave up 11 bases, with 15 bases separating them. The CDR3 DNA sequence: TGTGCCAGCAGTTCCTACGGCCTAGACGTTCAGTACTTC. This encodes CASSSYGLDVQYF.

The chain has TRBV11-2 and TRBJ2-1; D possibly corresponds to TRBD2 (5 bases). This CDR3 spans 14 amino acids. Germline V gene data show CDR1 as SGHAT and CDR2 as FQNNGV. V lost 2 bases to trimming and J lost 8 bases, with 13 bases between them. Here the CDR3 reads CASSLRLAIDEQFF. The DNA of the CDR3 is TGTGCCAGCAGCTTACGGCTAGCTATCGATGAGCAGTTCTTC.